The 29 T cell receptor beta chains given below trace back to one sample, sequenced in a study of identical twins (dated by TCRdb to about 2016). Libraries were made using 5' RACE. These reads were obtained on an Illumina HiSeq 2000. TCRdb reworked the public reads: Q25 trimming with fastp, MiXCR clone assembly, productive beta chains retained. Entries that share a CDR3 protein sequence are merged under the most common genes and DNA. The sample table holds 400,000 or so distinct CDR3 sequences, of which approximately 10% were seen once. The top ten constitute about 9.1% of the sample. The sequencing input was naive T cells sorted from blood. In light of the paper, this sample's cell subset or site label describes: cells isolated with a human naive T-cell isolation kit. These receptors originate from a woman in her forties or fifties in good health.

CDR3 loop: CSAWSTDTQYF. The CDR3 nucleotides are TGCAGTGCGTGGAGCACAGATACGCAGTATTTT. The chain carries TRBV20-1 and TRBJ2-3; D is unclear. This CDR3 comprises 11 residues. Trimming left V 6 bases short and J 0 bases short, with 4 bases between. CDR1 and CDR2 (germline): DFQATT, SNEGSKA (reference sequence).

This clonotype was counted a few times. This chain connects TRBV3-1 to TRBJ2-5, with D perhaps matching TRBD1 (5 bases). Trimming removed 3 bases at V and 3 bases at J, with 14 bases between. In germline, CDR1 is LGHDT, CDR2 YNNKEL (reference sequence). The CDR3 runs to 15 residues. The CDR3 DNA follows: TGTGCCAGCAGCCATTCGACAGAGACGAAAGAGACCCAGTACTTC. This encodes CASSHSTETKETQYF.

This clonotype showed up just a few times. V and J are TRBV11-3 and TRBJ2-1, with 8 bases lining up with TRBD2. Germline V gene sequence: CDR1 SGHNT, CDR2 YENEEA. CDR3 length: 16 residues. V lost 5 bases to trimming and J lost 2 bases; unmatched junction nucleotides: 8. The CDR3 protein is CASSPRGGRTYNEQFF. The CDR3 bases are TGTGCCAGCAGCCCCCGGGGCGGGAGGACCTACAATGAGCAGTTCTTC.

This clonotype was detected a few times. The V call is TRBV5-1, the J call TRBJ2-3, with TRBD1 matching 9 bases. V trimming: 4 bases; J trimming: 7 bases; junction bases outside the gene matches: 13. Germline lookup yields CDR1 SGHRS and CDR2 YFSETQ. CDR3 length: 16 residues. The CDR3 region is CASSRLGQGIRYTQYF. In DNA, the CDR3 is TGCGCCAGCAGCCGCCTAGGACAGGGGATTAGGTATACGCAGTATTTT.

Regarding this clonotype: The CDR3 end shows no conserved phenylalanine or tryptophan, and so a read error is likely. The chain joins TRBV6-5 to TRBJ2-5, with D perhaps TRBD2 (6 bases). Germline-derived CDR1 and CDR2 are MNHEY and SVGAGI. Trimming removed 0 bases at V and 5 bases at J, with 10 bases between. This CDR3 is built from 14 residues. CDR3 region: CASSYSRGLETQYY. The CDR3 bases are TGTGCCAGCAGTTACTCGCGGGGCTTGGAGACCCAGTACTAC.

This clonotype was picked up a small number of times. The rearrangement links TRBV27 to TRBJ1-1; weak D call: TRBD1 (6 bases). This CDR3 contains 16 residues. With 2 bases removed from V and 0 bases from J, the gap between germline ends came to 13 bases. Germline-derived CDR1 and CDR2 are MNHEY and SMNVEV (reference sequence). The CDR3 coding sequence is TGTGCCAGCAGTTTAAATGCAGGGGAAATGAACACTGAAGCTTTCTTT. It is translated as CASSLNAGEMNTEAFF.

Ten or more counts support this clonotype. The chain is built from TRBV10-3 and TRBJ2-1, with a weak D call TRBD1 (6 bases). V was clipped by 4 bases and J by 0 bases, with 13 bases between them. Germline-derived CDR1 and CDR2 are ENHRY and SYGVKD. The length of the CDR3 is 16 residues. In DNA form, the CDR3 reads TGTGCCATCAGTGGTGGGGGCGCGAGCTCCTACAATGAGCAGTTCTTC. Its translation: CAISGGGASSYNEQFF.

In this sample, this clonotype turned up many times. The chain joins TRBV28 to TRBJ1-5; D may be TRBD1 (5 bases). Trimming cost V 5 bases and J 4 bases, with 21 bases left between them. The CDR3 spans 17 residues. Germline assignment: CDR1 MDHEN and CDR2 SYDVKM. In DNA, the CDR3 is TGTGCCAGCAGTCCCCTAACAGGAGGTGGTGGGAATCAGCCCCAGCATTTT. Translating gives CASSPLTGGGGNQPQHF. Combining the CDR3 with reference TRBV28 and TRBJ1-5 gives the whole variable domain DVKVTQSSRYLVKRTGEKVFLECVQDMDHENMFWYRQDPGLGLRLIYFSYDVKMKEKGDIPEGYSVSREKKERFSLILESASTNQTSMYLCASSPLTGGGGNQPQHFGDGTRLSIL.

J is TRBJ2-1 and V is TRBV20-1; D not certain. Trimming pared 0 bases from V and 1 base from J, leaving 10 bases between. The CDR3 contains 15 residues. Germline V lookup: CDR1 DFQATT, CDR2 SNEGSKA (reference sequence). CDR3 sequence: CSARDQPVSYNEQFF. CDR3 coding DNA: TGCAGTGCTAGAGATCAACCGGTATCCTACAATGAGCAGTTCTTC.

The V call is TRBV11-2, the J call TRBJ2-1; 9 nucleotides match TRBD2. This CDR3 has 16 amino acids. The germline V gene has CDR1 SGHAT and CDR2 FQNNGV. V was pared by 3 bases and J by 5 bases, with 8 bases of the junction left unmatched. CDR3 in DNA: TGTGCCAGCAGCTTCATGGCAGCGGGAGGCCACAATGAGCAGTTCTTC. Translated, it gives CASSFMAAGGHNEQFF.

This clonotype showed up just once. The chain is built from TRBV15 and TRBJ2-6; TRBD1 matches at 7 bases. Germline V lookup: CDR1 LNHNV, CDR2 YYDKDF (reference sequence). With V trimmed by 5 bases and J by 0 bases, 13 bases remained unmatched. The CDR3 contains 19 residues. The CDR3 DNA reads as TGTGCCACCAGCGGATTCCGACAGGGAAGCTCCTCTGGGGCCAACGTCCTGACTTTC. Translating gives CATSGFRQGSSSGANVLTF.

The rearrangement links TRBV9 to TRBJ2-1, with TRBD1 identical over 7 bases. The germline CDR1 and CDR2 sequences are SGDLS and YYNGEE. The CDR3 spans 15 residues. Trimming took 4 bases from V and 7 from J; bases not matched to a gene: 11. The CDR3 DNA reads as TGTGCCAGCAGCTCCCAGACAGGGCATGTGAATGAGCAGTTCTTC. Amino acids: CASSSQTGHVNEQFF.

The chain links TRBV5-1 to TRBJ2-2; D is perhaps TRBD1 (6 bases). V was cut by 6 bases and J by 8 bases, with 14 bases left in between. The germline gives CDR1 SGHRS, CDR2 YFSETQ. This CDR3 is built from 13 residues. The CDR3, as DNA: TGCGCCAGCACTTCTACAGGGTTAGGGGAGCTGTTTTTT. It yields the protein CASTSTGLGELFF.

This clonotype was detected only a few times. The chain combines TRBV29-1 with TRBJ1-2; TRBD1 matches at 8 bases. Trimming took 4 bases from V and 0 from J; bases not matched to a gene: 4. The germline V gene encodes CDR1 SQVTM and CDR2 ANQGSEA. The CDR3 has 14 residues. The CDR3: CSVGSQGANYGYTF. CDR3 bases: TGCAGCGTTGGATCACAGGGGGCTAACTATGGCTACACCTTC.

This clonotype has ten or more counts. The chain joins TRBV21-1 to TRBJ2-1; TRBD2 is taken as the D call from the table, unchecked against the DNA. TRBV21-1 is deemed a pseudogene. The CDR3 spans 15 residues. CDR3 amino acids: CATPSAGNPYNEQFF. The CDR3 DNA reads TGTGCCACCCCTTCAGCGGGAAATCCCTACAATGAGCAGTTCTTC.

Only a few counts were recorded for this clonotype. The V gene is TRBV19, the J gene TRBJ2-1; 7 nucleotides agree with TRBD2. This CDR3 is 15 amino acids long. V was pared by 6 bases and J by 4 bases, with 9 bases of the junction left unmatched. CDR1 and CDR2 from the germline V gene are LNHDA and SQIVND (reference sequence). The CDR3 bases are TGTGCCAGTAGCCGGACTAGTCAATTGTACAATGAGCAGTTCTTC. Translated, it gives CASSRTSQLYNEQFF.

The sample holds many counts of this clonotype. CDR3 protein: CAGKGGLLYETGELFF. The DNA of the CDR3 is TGTGCCGGTAAAGGGGGACTACTATACGAAACCGGGGAGCTGTTTTTT. V is TRBV21-1 and J is TRBJ2-2; TRBD2 is the table's D call and was not checked against the DNA. TRBV21-1 is a pseudogene segment. There are 16 residues in the CDR3.

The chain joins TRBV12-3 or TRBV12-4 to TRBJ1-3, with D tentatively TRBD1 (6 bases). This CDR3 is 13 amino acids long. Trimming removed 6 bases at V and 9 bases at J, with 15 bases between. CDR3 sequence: CASRAGDFGTIYF. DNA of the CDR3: TGTGCCAGCAGGGCAGGGGATTTCGGCACCATATATTTT.

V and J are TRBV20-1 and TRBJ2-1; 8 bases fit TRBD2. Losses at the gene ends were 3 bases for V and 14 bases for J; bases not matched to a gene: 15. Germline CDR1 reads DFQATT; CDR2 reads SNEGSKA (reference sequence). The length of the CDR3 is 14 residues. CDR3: CSASIPGGPTDKFF. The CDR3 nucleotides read TGCAGTGCTAGTATTCCGGGAGGGCCAACCGATAAGTTCTTC.

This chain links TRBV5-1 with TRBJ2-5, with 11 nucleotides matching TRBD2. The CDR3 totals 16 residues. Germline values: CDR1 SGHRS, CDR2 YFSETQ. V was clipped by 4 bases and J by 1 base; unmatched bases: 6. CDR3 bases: TGCGCCAGCAGCCGGCAGCTAGCGGGAGGCCAAGAGACCCAGTACTTC. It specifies CASSRQLAGGQETQYF.

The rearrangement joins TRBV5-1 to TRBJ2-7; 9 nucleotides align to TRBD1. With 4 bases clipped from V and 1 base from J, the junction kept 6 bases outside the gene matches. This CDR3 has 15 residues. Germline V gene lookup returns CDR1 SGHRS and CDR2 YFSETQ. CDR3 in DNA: TGCGCCAGCAGCCCTGACAGGGGGATTTCCTACGAGCAGTACTTC. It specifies CASSPDRGISYEQYF.

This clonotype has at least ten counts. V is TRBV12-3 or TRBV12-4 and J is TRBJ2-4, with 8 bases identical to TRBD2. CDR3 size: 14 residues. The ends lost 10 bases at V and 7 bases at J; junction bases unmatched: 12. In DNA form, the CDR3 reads TGTGCCACCACCCTAGCGGGTACCCTTAACATTCAGTACTTC. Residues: CATTLAGTLNIQYF.

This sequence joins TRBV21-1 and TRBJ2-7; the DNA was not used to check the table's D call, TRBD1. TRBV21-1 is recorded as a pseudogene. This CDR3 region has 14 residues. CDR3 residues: CASSRQAPSYEQYF. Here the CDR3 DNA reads TGTGCCAGCAGTAGACAGGCTCCCTCCTACGAGCAGTACTTC.

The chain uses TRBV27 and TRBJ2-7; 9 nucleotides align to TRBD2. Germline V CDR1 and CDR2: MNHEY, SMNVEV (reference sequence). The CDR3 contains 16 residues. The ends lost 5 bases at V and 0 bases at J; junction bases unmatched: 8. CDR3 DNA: TGTGCCAGCAGTCCCAACGGACTAGCGAACTCCTACGAGCAGTACGTC. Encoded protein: CASSPNGLANSYEQYV.

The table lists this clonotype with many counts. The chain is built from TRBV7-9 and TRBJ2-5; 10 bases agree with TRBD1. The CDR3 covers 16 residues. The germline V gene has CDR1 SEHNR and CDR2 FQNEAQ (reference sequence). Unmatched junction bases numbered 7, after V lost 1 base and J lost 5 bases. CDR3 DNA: TGTGCCAGCAGCTTAGAGGTCATGGGACAGGGGGAGACCCAGTACTTC. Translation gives CASSLEVMGQGETQYF.

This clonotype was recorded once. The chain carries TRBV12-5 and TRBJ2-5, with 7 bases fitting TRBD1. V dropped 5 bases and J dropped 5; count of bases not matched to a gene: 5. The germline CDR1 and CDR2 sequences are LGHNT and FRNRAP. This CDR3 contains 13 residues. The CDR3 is CASGPGTEETQYF. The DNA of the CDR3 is TGTGCTAGTGGTCCTGGGACAGAGGAGACCCAGTACTTC.

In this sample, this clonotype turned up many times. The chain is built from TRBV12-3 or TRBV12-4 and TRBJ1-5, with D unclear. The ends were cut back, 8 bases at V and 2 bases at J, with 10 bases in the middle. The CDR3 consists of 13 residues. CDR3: CASHRSGNQPQHF. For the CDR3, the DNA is TGTGCCAGCCACCGGTCAGGCAATCAGCCCCAGCATTTT.

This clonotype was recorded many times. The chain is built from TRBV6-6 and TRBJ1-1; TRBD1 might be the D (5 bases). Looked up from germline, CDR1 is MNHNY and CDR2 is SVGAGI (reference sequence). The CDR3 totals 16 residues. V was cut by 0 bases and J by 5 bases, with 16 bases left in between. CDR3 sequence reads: CASSYSGEGLWTEAFF. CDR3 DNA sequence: TGTGCCAGCAGTTACTCGGGAGAGGGGCTGTGGACTGAAGCTTTCTTT.

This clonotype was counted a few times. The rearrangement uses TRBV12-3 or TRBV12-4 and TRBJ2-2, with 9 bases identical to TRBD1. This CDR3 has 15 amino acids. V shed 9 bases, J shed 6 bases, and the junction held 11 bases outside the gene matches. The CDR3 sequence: CARDSGTGSPGELFF. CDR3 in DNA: TGTGCCAGGGACTCCGGGACAGGGTCTCCCGGGGAGCTGTTTTTT.